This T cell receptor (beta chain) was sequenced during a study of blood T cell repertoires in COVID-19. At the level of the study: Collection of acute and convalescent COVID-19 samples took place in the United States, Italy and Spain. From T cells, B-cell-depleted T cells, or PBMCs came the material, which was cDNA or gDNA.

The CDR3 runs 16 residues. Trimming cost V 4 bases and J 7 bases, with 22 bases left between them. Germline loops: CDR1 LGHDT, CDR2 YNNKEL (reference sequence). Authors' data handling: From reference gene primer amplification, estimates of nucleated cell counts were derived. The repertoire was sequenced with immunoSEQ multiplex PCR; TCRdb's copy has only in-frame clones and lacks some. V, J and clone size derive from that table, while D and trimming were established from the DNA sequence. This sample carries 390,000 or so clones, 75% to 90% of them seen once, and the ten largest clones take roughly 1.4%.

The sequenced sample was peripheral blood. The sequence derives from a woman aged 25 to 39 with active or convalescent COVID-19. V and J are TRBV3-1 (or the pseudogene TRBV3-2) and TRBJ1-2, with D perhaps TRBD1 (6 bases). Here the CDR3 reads CASSLLGGAGKSGYTF. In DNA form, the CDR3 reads TGTGCCAGCAGCCTATTAGGGGGGGCTGGGAAGTCTGGCTACACCTTC.